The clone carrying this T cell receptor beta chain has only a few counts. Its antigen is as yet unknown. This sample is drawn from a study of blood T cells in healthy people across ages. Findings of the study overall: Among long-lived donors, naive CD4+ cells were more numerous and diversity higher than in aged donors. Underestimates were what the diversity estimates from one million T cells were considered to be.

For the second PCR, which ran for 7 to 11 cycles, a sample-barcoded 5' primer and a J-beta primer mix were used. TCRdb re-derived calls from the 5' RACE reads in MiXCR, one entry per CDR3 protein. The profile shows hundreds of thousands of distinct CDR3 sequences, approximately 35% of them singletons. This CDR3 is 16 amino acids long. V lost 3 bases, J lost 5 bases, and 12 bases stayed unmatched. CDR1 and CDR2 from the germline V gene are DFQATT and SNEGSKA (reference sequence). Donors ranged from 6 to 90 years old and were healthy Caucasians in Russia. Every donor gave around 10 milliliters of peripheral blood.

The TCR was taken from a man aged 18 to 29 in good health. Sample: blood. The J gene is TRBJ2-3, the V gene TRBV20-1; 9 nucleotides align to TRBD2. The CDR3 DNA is TGCAGTGCTAGTCCCCCCGGCGGGGGGGTTTTAGATACGCAGTATTTT. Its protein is CSASPPGGGVLDTQYF.